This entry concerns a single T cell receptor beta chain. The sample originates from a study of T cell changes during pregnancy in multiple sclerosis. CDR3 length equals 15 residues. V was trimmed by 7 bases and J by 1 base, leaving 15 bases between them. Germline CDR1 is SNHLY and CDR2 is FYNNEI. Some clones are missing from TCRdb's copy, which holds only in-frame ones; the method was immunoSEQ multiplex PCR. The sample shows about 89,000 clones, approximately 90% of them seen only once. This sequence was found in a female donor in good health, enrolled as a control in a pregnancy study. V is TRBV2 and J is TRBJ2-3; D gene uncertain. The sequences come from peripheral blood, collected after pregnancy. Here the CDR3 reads CASTYLRQGTDTQYF. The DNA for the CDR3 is TGTGCCAGCACCTATCTCCGGCAGGGCACAGATACGCAGTATTTT.